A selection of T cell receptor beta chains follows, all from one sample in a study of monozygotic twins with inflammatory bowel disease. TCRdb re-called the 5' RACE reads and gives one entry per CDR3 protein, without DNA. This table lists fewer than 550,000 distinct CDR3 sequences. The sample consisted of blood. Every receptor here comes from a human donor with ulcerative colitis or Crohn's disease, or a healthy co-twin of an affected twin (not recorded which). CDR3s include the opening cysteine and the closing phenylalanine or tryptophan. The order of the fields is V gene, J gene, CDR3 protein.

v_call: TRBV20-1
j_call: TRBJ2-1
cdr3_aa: CSARGRSGMGEQFF

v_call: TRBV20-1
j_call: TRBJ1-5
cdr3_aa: CSARDRKGLQPQHF

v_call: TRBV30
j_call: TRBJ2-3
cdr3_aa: CAWSVLELTDTQYF

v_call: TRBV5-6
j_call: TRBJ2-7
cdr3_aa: CASSRRDRGIYEQYF

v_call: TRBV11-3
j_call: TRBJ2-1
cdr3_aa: CASSLDGGADEQFF

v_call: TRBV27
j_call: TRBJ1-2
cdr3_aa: CASRPGATGGVTVYGYTF

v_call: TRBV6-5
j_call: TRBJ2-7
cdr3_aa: CASSYSINRSSYEQYF

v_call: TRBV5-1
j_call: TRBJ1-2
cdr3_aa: CASSRPGQGDYGYTF

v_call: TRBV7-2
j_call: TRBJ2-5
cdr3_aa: CASSLGTKKSETQYF

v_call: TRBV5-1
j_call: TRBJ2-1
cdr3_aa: CASSLVASGLNEQFF

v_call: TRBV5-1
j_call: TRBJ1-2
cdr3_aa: CASSLKGPGYTF

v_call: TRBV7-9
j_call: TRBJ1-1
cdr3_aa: CASSLDLMAEAFF

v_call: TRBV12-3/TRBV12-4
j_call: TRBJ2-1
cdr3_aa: CASGKSSYNEQFF

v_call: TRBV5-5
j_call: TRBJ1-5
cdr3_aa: CASSLASDRGRNQPQHF

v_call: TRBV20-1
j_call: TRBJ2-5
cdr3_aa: CSARAPSGGQETQYF

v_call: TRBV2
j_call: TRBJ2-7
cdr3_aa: CASSLTTLGSYEQYF

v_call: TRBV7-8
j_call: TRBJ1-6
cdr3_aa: CASSFKDRVGSYNSPLHF

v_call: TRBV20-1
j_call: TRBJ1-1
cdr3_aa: CSDFNSPAWDTEAFF

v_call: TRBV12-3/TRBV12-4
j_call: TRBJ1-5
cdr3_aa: CASSFGTVNQPQHF

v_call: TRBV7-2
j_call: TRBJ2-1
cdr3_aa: CASSLARGGNEQFF

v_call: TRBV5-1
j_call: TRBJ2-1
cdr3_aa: CASSLGSGGEQFF

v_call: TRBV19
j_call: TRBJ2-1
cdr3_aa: CASSQQKSSYNEQFF

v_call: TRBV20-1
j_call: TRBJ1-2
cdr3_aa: CSARGLDYGYTF

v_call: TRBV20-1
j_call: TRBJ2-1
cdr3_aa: CSARDLNEQFF

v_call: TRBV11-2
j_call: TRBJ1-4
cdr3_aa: CASSLDLFAAARGVNEKLFF

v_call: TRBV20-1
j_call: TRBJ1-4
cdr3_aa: CSARESTGSELFF

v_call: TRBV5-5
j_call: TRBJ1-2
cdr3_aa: CASKPDRGSGYTF

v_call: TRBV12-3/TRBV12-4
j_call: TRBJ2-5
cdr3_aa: CASSYPSAFKQETQYF

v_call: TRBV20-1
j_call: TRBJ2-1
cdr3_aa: CSARETRTSGSSYNEQFF

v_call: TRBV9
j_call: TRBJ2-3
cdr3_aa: CASSPRDRSLTDTQYF

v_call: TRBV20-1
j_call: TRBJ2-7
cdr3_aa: CSARNRTSGSPEQYF

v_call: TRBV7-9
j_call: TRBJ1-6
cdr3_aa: CASSHPGLTGRNSPLHF

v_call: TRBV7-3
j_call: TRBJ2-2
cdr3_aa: CASNKGPPGELFF

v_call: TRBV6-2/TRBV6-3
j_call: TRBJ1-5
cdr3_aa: CASSYVEMENQPQHF

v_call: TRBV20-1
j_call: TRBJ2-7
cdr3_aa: CSANTGGFGEQYF